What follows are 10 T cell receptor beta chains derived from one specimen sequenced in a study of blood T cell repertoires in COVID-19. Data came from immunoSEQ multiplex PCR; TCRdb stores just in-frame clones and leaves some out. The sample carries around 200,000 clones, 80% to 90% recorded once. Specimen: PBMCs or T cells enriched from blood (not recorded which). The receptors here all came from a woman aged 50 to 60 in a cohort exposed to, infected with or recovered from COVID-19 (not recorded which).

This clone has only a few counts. The CDR3 loop is CASSIGDMNTEAFF. The CDR3 coding sequence is TGTGCCAGTAGTATTGGGGACATGAACACTGAAGCTTTCTTT. The V call is TRBV19, the J call TRBJ1-1; TRBD1 might be the D (6 bases). Trimming stripped 3 bases from V and 0 bases from J, with 8 bases between. Germline CDR1 reads LNHDA; CDR2 reads SQIVND (reference sequence). This CDR3 has 14 residues.

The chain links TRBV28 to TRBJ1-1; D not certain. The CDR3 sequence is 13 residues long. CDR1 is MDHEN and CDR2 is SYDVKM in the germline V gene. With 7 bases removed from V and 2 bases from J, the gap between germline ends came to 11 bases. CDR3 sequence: CASISTPNTEAFF. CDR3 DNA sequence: TGTGCCAGCATCAGTACCCCAAACACTGAAGCTTTCTTT.

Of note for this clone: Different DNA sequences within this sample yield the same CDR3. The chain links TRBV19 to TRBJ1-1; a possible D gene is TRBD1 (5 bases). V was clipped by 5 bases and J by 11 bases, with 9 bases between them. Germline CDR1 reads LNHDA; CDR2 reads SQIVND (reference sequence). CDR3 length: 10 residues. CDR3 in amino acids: CASSSGWAFF. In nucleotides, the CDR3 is TGTGCCAGTAGTTCAGGGTGGGCTTTCTTT. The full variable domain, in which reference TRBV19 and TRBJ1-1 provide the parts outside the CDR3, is DGGITQSPKYLFRKEGQNVTLSCEQNLNHDAMYWYRQDPGQGLRLIYYSQIVNDFQKGDIAEGYSVSREKKESFPLTVTSAQKNPTAFYLCASSSGWAFFGQGTRLTVV.

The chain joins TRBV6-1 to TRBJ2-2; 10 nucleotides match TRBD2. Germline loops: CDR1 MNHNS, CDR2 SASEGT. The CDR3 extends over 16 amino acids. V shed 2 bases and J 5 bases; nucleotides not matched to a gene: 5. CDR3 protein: CASSEYLAGVTGELFF. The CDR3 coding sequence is TGTGCCAGCAGTGAATACCTAGCGGGGGTAACCGGGGAGCTGTTTTTT.

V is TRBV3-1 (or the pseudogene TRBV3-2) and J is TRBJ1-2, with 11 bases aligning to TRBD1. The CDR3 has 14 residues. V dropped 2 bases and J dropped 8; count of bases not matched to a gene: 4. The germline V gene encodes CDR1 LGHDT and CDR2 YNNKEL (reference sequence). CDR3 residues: CASSQPDRGQGYTF. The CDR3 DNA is TGTGCCAGCAGCCAACCGGACAGGGGGCAAGGCTACACCTTC.

Here the CDR3 DNA reads TGTGCCAGCAGCCAAGGGCATACTAGCGGGGGAATCGGAGAGACCCAGTACTTC. Its translation: CASSQGHTSGGIGETQYF. V usage is TRBV14 and J usage is TRBJ2-5; 11 bases align to TRBD2. CDR1 and CDR2 (germline): SGHDN, FVKESK. The CDR3 totals 18 residues. The V segment lost 1 base and the J segment 4 bases; nucleotides outside the gene matches: 11.

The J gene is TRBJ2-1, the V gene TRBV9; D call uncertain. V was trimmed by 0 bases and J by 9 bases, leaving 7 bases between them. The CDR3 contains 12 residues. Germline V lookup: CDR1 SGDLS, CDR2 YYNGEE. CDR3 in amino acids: CASSVATSEQFF. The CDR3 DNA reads TGTGCCAGCAGCGTAGCTACGAGTGAGCAGTTCTTC.

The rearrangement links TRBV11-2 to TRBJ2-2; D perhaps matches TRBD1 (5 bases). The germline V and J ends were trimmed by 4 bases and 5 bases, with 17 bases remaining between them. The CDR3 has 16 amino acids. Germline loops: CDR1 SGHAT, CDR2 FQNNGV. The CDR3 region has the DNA TGTGCCAGCAGCTCCCCCCCCGCAGGGCGAACCGGGGAGCTGTTTTTT. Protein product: CASSSPPAGRTGELFF.

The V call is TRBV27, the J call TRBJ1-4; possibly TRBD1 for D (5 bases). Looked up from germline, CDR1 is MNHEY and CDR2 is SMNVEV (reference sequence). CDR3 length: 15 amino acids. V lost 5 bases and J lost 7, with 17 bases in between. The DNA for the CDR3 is TGTGCCAGCAGTCCGTATATCGGGGGTAGTGAAAAACTGTTTTTT. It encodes CASSPYIGGSEKLFF.

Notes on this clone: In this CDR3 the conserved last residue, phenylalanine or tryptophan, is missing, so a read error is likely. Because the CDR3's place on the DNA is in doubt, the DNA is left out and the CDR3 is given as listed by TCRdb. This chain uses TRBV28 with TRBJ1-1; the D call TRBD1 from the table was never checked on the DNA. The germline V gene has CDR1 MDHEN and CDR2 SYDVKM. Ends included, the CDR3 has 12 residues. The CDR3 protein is CASGTRDRGRVV.